Below, one TCR beta chain is given with its context. The data belong to a study of blood T cell repertoires in COVID-19. Study-level background: The United States, Italy and Spain provided the acute and convalescent COVID-19 samples.

Seattle patients were enrolled during active infection and followed longitudinally. Authors' data handling: The authors estimated nucleated cell counts from reference gene primer amplification. Measured with immunoSEQ multiplex PCR; TCRdb has only the in-frame clones, and not every one. Clonal size and the V and J genes are those of that table, whereas D and trimming came from the DNA. This table holds roughly 250,000 clones, roughly four fifths found once. The specimen was peripheral blood. This clonotype was obtained from a person aged 70 to 80 with COVID-19, enrolled during active disease.

CDR3 region: CASRRASDTDTQYF. The CDR3 coding sequence is TGTGCCAGCAGACGCGCTAGCGACACAGATACGCAGTATTTT. This chain links TRBV7-2 with TRBJ2-3; weak D call: TRBD2 (6 bases). The length of the CDR3 is 14 residues. Germline loops: CDR1 SGHTA, CDR2 FQGNSA. The V end lost 6 bases, the J end lost 2 bases, and 12 bases lay between the germline ends.